The 27 T cell receptor beta chains in this list originate from one sample, sequenced in a study of graft-versus-host responses after intestinal transplantation. Sequenced by immunoSEQ multiplex PCR; TCRdb stores in-frame clones only, minus some. The data contain tens of thousands of clones, 91% of them singletons. These TCRs' antigens remain unknown. The sample here was unstimulated CD4+ T cells sorted from spleen or lymph node cells, taken before intestinal transplant. These TCRs come from a human donor who received an intestinal transplant.

The chain recombines TRBV29-1 with TRBJ2-1, with D possibly matching TRBD2 (5 bases). The CDR3 length is 14 residues. The germline CDR1 and CDR2 sequences are SQVTM and ANQGSEA. The V and J ends lost 5 bases and 0 bases respectively, with 11 bases between them. The CDR3 region has the DNA TGCAGCGTTCGGACTGTCGGCTCCTACAATGAGCAGTTCTTC. Translation gives CSVRTVGSYNEQFF.

The V call is TRBV4-1, the J call TRBJ2-7, with a weak D call TRBD2 (5 bases). The CDR3 is made up of 15 amino acids. V was trimmed by 1 base and J by 2 bases, leaving 12 bases between them. Per germline, CDR1 MGHRA and CDR2 YSYEKL. CDR3 in amino acids: CASSQVIGGAYEQYF. The CDR3 DNA is TGCGCCAGCAGCCAAGTAATAGGAGGTGCCTACGAGCAGTACTTC.

This chain links TRBV10-3 with TRBJ1-4; D is perhaps TRBD1 (5 bases). The CDR3 totals 14 residues. The V and J ends lost 6 bases and 2 bases respectively, with 10 bases between them. The germline CDR1 and CDR2 sequences are ENHRY and SYGVKD. CDR3 amino acids: CAISAGGTNEKLFF. CDR3 nucleotides: TGTGCCATCAGCGCCGGGGGGACTAATGAAAAACTGTTTTTT.

The rearrangement links TRBV9 to TRBJ2-5, with 10 bases lining up with TRBD2. This CDR3 contains 15 residues. Germline V CDR1 and CDR2: SGDLS, YYNGEE. The V segment lost 0 bases and the J segment 4 bases; nucleotides outside the gene matches: 3. CDR3 region: CASSVGLAGAETQYF. In DNA form, the CDR3 reads TGTGCCAGCAGCGTAGGGCTAGCGGGGGCAGAGACCCAGTACTTC.

The chain carries TRBV12-5 and TRBJ2-7, with 10 bases fitting TRBD2. Losses at the gene ends were 2 bases for V and 4 bases for J; bases not matched to a gene: 14. Looked up from germline, CDR1 is LGHNT and CDR2 is FRNRAP. This CDR3 has 18 residues. CDR3 sequence: CASGLTWDWASGGYEQYF. CDR3 DNA sequence: TGTGCTAGTGGTTTGACCTGGGACTGGGCTAGCGGGGGATACGAGCAGTACTTC.

The rearrangement uses TRBV15 and TRBJ2-5, with 9 nucleotides matching TRBD2. From germline, CDR1 is LNHNV and CDR2 YYDKDF (reference sequence). The trim removed 2 bases at V and 2 bases at J, leaving 6 bases unmatched. The CDR3 totals 16 residues. CDR3 nucleotide sequence: TGTGCCACCAGCAGAATCAAGCGGGGGGTACAAGAGACCCAGTACTTC. Protein: CATSRIKRGVQETQYF.

The chain is built from TRBV19 and TRBJ2-2; tentatively, D is TRBD2 (7 bases). The CDR3 is made up of 16 amino acids. V gave up 3 bases and J gave up 1 base, with 12 bases separating them. Germline CDR1 reads LNHDA; CDR2 reads SQIVND (reference sequence). Written as DNA, the CDR3 is TGTGCCAGTAGTATTGTGGGGGGGCTGAACACCGGGGAGCTGTTTTTT. This encodes CASSIVGGLNTGELFF.

The rearrangement links TRBV19 to TRBJ2-1; 10 nucleotides line up with TRBD2. V was pared by 6 bases and J by 9 bases, with 8 bases of the junction left unmatched. CDR1 and CDR2 from the germline V gene are LNHDA and SQIVND (reference sequence). The CDR3 is 14 residues long. The CDR3 region is CASRASGGPGEQFF. The CDR3, as DNA: TGTGCCAGTAGGGCTAGCGGGGGCCCGGGTGAGCAGTTCTTC.

This chain uses TRBV4-3 with TRBJ1-2; D remains ambiguous. The CDR3 consists of 14 residues. With 0 bases removed from V and 4 bases from J, the gap between germline ends came to 9 bases. CDR1 is LGHNA, CDR2 YSLEER, per germline. The CDR3 sequence is CASSQDRYGYGYTF. The CDR3 nucleotides are TGCGCCAGCAGCCAAGATCGGTACGGCTATGGCTACACCTTC.

This rearrangement joins TRBV7-2 to TRBJ1-2, with TRBD1 identical over 9 bases. V was pared by 4 bases and J by 0 bases, with 12 bases of the junction left unmatched. CDR3 length: 18 amino acids. Germline CDR1 and CDR2: SGHTA and FQGNSA. CDR3 DNA: TGTGCCAGCAGCTCTCTTGACAGGGGGTACCTAGCTAACTATGGCTACACCTTC. This codes for CASSSLDRGYLANYGYTF.

The chain carries TRBV10-1 and TRBJ1-2, with D maybe TRBD1 (5 bases). The CDR3 spans 13 residues. Trimming pared 3 bases from V and 4 bases from J, leaving 9 bases between. Looked up from germline, CDR1 is WNHNN and CDR2 is SYGVQD (reference sequence). CDR3 bases: TGCGCCAGCAGTGAAAGGCAGGGCTATGGCTACACCTTC. Protein sequence: CASSERQGYGYTF.

This chain links TRBV5-8 with TRBJ2-7; 7 nucleotides agree with TRBD1. The J segment lost 7 bases and the V segment lost 0 bases, leaving 13 bases of the junction unmatched. CDR1 is SGHTS, CDR2 YDEGEE, per germline. CDR3 length equals 16 residues. The CDR3 loop is CASSLGGTATFGEQYF. CDR3 DNA sequence: TGTGCCAGCAGCTTGGGTGGGACAGCGACGTTTGGGGAGCAGTACTTC.

The J gene is TRBJ1-2, the V gene TRBV7-9; D is possibly TRBD1 (5 bases). Trimming left V 5 bases short and J 1 base short, with 11 bases between. Germline-derived CDR1 and CDR2 are SEHNR and FQNEAQ (reference sequence). The CDR3 contains 14 residues. The CDR3 spells CASSTGTHNYGYTF. For the CDR3, the DNA is TGTGCCAGCAGCACCGGGACTCATAACTATGGCTACACCTTC.

CDR3 nucleotides: TGTGCCAGCGCCTTCAAGACAGGCGGAAGAGGCTACACCTTC. It encodes CASAFKTGGRGYTF. The J gene is TRBJ1-2, the V gene TRBV19, with D possibly matching TRBD1 (6 bases). Germline V gives CDR1 LNHDA, CDR2 SQIVND (reference sequence). V lost 9 bases and J lost 8, with 22 bases in between. The CDR3 loop spans 14 amino acids.

The chain carries TRBV7-9 and TRBJ2-2, with 13 bases lining up with TRBD2. Germline V lookup: CDR1 SEHNR, CDR2 FQNEAQ (reference sequence). CDR3 length: 17 amino acids. J gave up 3 bases and V 3 bases, and 4 bases lay outside the gene matches. The CDR3 sequence: CASSLEGLAGDTGELFF. As DNA, the CDR3 is TGTGCCAGCAGCTTGGAAGGACTAGCGGGGGACACCGGGGAGCTGTTTTTT.

This chain uses TRBV18 with TRBJ1-2; tentative D call: TRBD1 (5 bases). Germline lookup yields CDR1 KGHSH and CDR2 LQKENI. This CDR3 comprises 12 residues. V lost 2 bases to trimming and J lost 7 bases, with 8 bases between them. CDR3: CASSPFRGGYTF. CDR3 DNA sequence: TGTGCCAGCTCACCATTTAGGGGTGGCTACACCTTC.

V and J are TRBV27 and TRBJ2-7; 8 bases line up with TRBD1. The CDR3 has 13 residues. Germline CDR1 MNHEY, CDR2 SMNVEV (reference sequence). With 4 bases clipped from V and 6 bases from J, the junction kept 5 bases outside the gene matches. Written as DNA, the CDR3 is TGTGCCAGCAGTTCCAGGGGGCGGGTCGAGCAGTACTTC. Its translation is CASSSRGRVEQYF.

The V call is TRBV6-5, the J call TRBJ2-7, with a possible D match to TRBD1 (6 bases). V lost 3 bases and J 3 bases, leaving 12 bases between the germline ends. Per the germline V gene, CDR1 is MNHEY and CDR2 is SVGAGI. The CDR3 sequence is 14 residues long. CDR3 sequence: CASSYGQNNYEQYF. The CDR3 coding sequence is TGTGCCAGCAGTTATGGACAGAACAACTACGAGCAGTACTTC.

The rearrangement uses TRBV25-1 and TRBJ2-7, with 10 bases lining up with TRBD1. The trim removed 1 base at V and 5 bases at J, leaving 8 bases unmatched. CDR3 length: 16 residues. Germline V gene sequence: CDR1 MGHDK, CDR2 SYGVNS. The CDR3 region has the DNA TGTGCCAGCAGTGAATCTGGGGACAGGGGAGCCCACGAGCAGTACTTC. The encoded protein is CASSESGDRGAHEQYF.

This chain joins TRBV19 and TRBJ1-3; the D gene is possibly TRBD1 (5 bases). The germline V gene has CDR1 LNHDA and CDR2 SQIVND (reference sequence). V was cut by 3 bases and J by 2 bases, with 11 bases left in between. The CDR3 has 15 amino acids. This CDR3 is CASSMQGNTGNTIYF. DNA for the CDR3: TGTGCCAGTAGTATGCAGGGTAATACTGGAAACACCATATATTTT.

The rearrangement joins TRBV7-8 to TRBJ2-2, with 12 positions matching TRBD2. The J segment lost 2 bases and the V segment lost 7 bases, leaving 17 bases of the junction unmatched. Germline assignment: CDR1 SGHVS and CDR2 FQNEAQ. This CDR3 has 20 amino acids. The CDR3 spells CASILGAGLAGGRNTGELFF. For the CDR3, the DNA is TGTGCCAGCATCCTAGGCGCGGGGCTAGCGGGGGGGCGTAACACCGGGGAGCTGTTTTTT.

V usage is TRBV2 and J usage is TRBJ2-1, with 7 bases identical to TRBD2. Germline CDR1 SNHLY, CDR2 FYNNEI. Trimming cost V 4 bases and J 4 bases; bases outside gene matches: 7. The CDR3 length is 15 residues. CDR3 nucleotide sequence: TGTGCCAGCAGTGTAAACGGCGGGAGTTACAATGAGCAGTTCTTC. As protein: CASSVNGGSYNEQFF.

This chain uses TRBV6-4 with TRBJ2-3, with D possibly TRBD1 on 6 matching bases. This CDR3 comprises 14 residues. Trimming left V 6 bases short and J 3 bases short, with 13 bases between. Germline CDR1 MRHNA, CDR2 SNTAGT. DNA for the CDR3: TGTGCCAGCAGGGAACAGGGAGATACAGATACGCAGTATTTT. It specifies CASREQGDTDTQYF.

The chain couples TRBV7-2 to TRBJ2-5; D might be TRBD2 (6 bases). Trimming left V 2 bases short and J 2 bases short, with 12 bases between. CDR3 size: 15 residues. Looked up from germline, CDR1 is SGHTA and CDR2 is FQGNSA. CDR3 residues: CASSLWQEGQETQYF. DNA of the CDR3: TGTGCCAGCAGCTTATGGCAGGAGGGTCAAGAGACCCAGTACTTC.

This clone was seen a few times. V gene TRBV19 combines with J gene TRBJ1-3; 9 nucleotides align to TRBD1. This CDR3 region has 15 residues. V was clipped by 8 bases and J by 1 base; unmatched bases: 6. Germline V lookup: CDR1 LNHDA, CDR2 SQIVND (reference sequence). CDR3 sequence reads: CASHDRGASGNTIYF. CDR3 DNA sequence: TGTGCCAGTCACGACAGGGGGGCATCTGGAAACACCATATATTTT. The variable domain in full, completed from reference TRBV19 and TRBJ1-3, reads DGGITQSPKYLFRKEGQNVTLSCEQNLNHDAMYWYRQDPGQGLRLIYYSQIVNDFQKGDIAEGYSVSREKKESFPLTVTSAQKNPTAFYLCASHDRGASGNTIYFGEGSWLTVV.

The chain links TRBV7-2 to TRBJ1-1; D might be TRBD1 (6 bases). Trimming cost V 6 bases and J 1 base, with 12 bases left between them. This CDR3 contains 14 residues. Germline V gives CDR1 SGHTA, CDR2 FQGNSA. This CDR3 reads CASRGTMGNTEAFF. The CDR3 DNA follows: TGTGCCAGCAGAGGGACAATGGGGAACACTGAAGCTTTCTTT.

The chain carries TRBV9 and TRBJ1-5; tentatively, D is TRBD1 (6 bases). The CDR3 is made up of 13 amino acids. V lost 0 bases to trimming and J lost 11 bases, with 12 bases between them. CDR1 and CDR2 (germline): SGDLS, YYNGEE. CDR3: CASSVGTGSAQHF. The DNA for the CDR3 is TGTGCCAGCAGCGTAGGTACAGGGTCGGCCCAGCATTTT. The full variable domain, with the rest looked up from reference TRBV9 and TRBJ1-5, is DSGVTQTPKHLITATGQRVTLRCSPRSGDLSVYWYQQSLDQGLQFLIQYYNGEERAKGNILERFSAQQFPDLHSELNLSSLELGDSALYFCASSVGTGSAQHFGDGTRLSIL.